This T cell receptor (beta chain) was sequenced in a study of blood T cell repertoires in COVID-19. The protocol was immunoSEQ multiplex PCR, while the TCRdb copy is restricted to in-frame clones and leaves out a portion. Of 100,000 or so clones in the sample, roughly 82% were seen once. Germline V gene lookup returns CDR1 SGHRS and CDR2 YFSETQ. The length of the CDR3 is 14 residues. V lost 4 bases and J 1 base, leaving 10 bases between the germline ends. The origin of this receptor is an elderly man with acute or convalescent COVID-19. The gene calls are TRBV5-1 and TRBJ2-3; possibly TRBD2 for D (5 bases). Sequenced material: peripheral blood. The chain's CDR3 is CASSIGGGTDTQYF. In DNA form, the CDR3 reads TGCGCCAGCAGCATTGGAGGAGGCACAGATACGCAGTATTTT.